The 31 T cell receptor beta chains listed next were all sequenced from one sample in a study of blood T cells in healthy people across ages. Sample-barcoded 5' priming and a J-beta primer mix drove a second PCR of roughly 6 to 12 cycles. TCRdb ran MiXCR on the 5' RACE reads and lists one entry per CDR3 protein. The table has approximately 800,000 distinct CDR3 sequences, about three fifths seen once; the top ten hold around 20%. Material: blood. These TCRs come from a man younger than 45 in good health.

This clonotype was seen only once. In nucleotides, the CDR3 is TGTGCCAGCAGTTTGGGGGCGTATGGAGGCCGCTGCACCTTC. Translated, it gives CASSLGAYGGRCTF. The chain has TRBV12-3 or TRBV12-4 and TRBJ1-2; D perhaps matches TRBD1 (6 bases). V lost 3 bases and J lost 13, with 21 bases in between. CDR3 size: 14 residues.

The J gene is TRBJ1-2, the V gene TRBV29-1; the D gene is possibly TRBD1 (5 bases). With 6 bases removed from V and 8 bases from J, the gap between germline ends came to 25 bases. In germline, CDR1 is SQVTM, CDR2 ANQGSEA. There are 15 residues in the CDR3. The CDR3 nucleotides read TGCAGCGTAGACGTTTCCCCCACAGGTGGTAGAGGCTACACCTTC. This sequence encodes CSVDVSPTGGRGYTF.

V usage is TRBV25-1 and J usage is TRBJ1-2; D not resolved. The CDR3 has 15 residues. CDR1 MGHDK and CDR2 SYGVNS come from the germline V gene. Trimming removed 0 bases from V and 5 bases from J, with 13 bases in between. CDR3: CASSEYNNGRYGYTF. The CDR3 region has the DNA TGTGCCAGCAGTGAATATAATAACGGGAGGTATGGCTACACCTTC.

The chain couples TRBV11-2 to TRBJ2-7, with 7 bases lining up with TRBD1. Looked up from germline, CDR1 is SGHAT and CDR2 is FQNNGV. CDR3 length equals 15 residues. V was clipped by 1 base and J by 4 bases; unmatched bases: 7. DNA for the CDR3: TGTGCCAGCAGCTTAGGACAGGGCATCGGATACGAGCAGTACTTC. The encoded protein is CASSLGQGIGYEQYF.

This chain connects TRBV20-1 to TRBJ2-3; TRBD1 matches at 7 bases. V lost 3 bases to trimming and J lost 4 bases; unmatched junction nucleotides: 7. Germline V gene sequence: CDR1 DFQATT, CDR2 SNEGSKA (reference sequence). This CDR3 contains 14 residues. The CDR3 DNA follows: TGCAGTGCTAGCCAAGGGACAGAAGCAGATACGCAGTATTTT. It translates to CSASQGTEADTQYF.

The chain combines TRBV12-3 or TRBV12-4 with TRBJ1-5; no clear D. CDR3 length equals 13 residues. V lost 3 bases, J lost 8 bases, and 11 bases lay in between. The CDR3, as DNA: TGTGCCAGCAGTTTTGGCGATATGGAGCCCCAGCATTTT. Amino acid sequence: CASSFGDMEPQHF.

Only one count was recorded for this clonotype. This chain joins TRBV28 and TRBJ1-5; weak D call: TRBD1 (5 bases). Germline V gene data show CDR1 as MDHEN and CDR2 as SYDVKM. The ends were cut back, 7 bases at V and 2 bases at J, with 15 bases in the middle. CDR3 length: 15 residues. The CDR3 DNA follows: TGTGCCAGCATTCCTTGGGGCGCCGGCAATCAGCCCCAGCATTTT. Translation gives CASIPWGAGNQPQHF. Full variable domain (rest looked up from reference TRBV28 and TRBJ1-5): DVKVTQSSRYLVKRTGEKVFLECVQDMDHENMFWYRQDPGLGLRLIYFSYDVKMKEKGDIPEGYSVSREKKERFSLILESASTNQTSMYLCASIPWGAGNQPQHFGDGTRLSIL.

This chain links TRBV27 with TRBJ1-2; 7 bases map to TRBD1. Per the germline V gene, CDR1 is MNHEY and CDR2 is SMNVEV (reference sequence). J lost 8 bases, V lost 5 bases, and 11 bases had no gene match. The CDR3 has 14 residues. CDR3 sequence reads: CASSGDSGGEGYTF. The CDR3 DNA reads TGTGCCAGCAGTGGGGACAGTGGGGGTGAAGGCTACACCTTC.

This clonotype came up once. The chain joins TRBV2 to TRBJ1-2; the D is unclear. This CDR3 comprises 12 residues. Trimming shortened V by 7 bases and J by 6 bases, and 12 bases separated the two germline ends. Germline values: CDR1 SNHLY, CDR2 FYNNEI. CDR3 bases: TGTGCCAGCACCCAGTCACTCAATGGCTACACCTTC. Protein: CASTQSLNGYTF. Full variable domain (remainder filled in from reference TRBV2 and TRBJ1-2): EPEVTQTPSHQVTQMGQEVILRCVPISNHLYFYWYRQILGQKVEFLVSFYNNEISEKSEIFDDQFSVERPDGSNFTLKIRSTKLEDSAMYFCASTQSLNGYTFGSGTRLTVV.

The J gene is TRBJ2-7, the V gene TRBV4-2; tentative D call: TRBD2 (6 bases). V lost 0 bases to trimming and J lost 6 bases, with 18 bases between them. CDR3 length: 16 residues. Germline V lookup: CDR1 LGHNA, CDR2 YNFKEQ. The DNA of the CDR3 is TGTGCCAGCAGCCAAGACTCGCTGTGGCAGGGAGGCGAGCAGTACTTC. Encoded protein: CASSQDSLWQGGEQYF.

The chain is built from TRBV6-5 and TRBJ2-1; 12 bases are a match to TRBD2. After removal of 5 bases from V and 9 bases from J, the junction contained 5 bases not matched to a gene. CDR3 length equals 14 residues. CDR1 is MNHEY, CDR2 SVGAGI, per germline. The CDR3 loop is CASSGTSGLGEQFF. DNA of the CDR3: TGTGCCAGCAGTGGGACTAGCGGGCTCGGTGAGCAGTTCTTC.

This clonotype has more than one count but fewer than ten. The chain joins TRBV4-2 to TRBJ2-7; D may be TRBD1 or TRBD2 (5 bases each). Between the trimmed V and J ends, which lost 1 base and 2 bases, there was a span of 6 bases. The CDR3 covers 13 residues. Germline V CDR1 and CDR2: LGHNA, YNFKEQ. The CDR3 DNA sequence: TGTGCCAGCAGCCAAGCGGGACCCTACGAGCAGTACTTC. Residues: CASSQAGPYEQYF.

The rearrangement links TRBV15 to TRBJ1-2, with D unclear. This CDR3 spans 14 amino acids. V dropped 4 bases and J dropped 4 bases, with 13 bases sitting between them. Germline loops: CDR1 LNHNV, CDR2 YYDKDF (reference sequence). As DNA, the CDR3 is TGTGCCACCAGCAAGGTCAAGGAGGTCTATGGCTACACCTTC. This translates into CATSKVKEVYGYTF.

J is TRBJ2-1 and V is TRBV6-6, with a possible D match to TRBD1 (6 bases). Trimming removed 6 bases at V and 7 bases at J, with 16 bases between. In germline, CDR1 is MNHNY, CDR2 SVGAGI (reference sequence). The CDR3 totals 14 residues. Here the CDR3 DNA reads TGTGCCAGCAGCGAAAACAGGGTGGTGAATGAGCAGTTCTTC. Translating gives CASSENRVVNEQFF.

The CDR3 region has the DNA TGCAGCGCAAACTCGGCAGGGGGTGAGGAAGCTTTCTTT. Encoded protein: CSANSAGGEEAFF. The J gene is TRBJ1-1, the V gene TRBV29-1; 7 bases fit TRBD1. Germline-derived CDR1 and CDR2 are SQVTM and ANQGSEA. This CDR3 region has 13 residues. The V and J ends lost 7 bases and 8 bases, in that order; junction bases with no gene match: 13.

This chain connects TRBV28 to TRBJ2-7; no clear D. The V end was cut by 5 bases, the J end by 3 bases, with 11 bases between. The CDR3 sequence is 13 residues long. CDR1 and CDR2 (germline): MDHEN, SYDVKM. The CDR3: CASSLSVGYEQYF. The CDR3 nucleotides are TGTGCCAGCAGTCTAAGCGTGGGCTACGAGCAGTACTTC.

This clonotype was seen only a few times. The rearrangement links TRBV4-2 to TRBJ2-7, with 8 bases that match TRBD2. The V gene's germline CDR1 is LGHNA and CDR2 YNFKEQ. V was clipped by 4 bases and J by 3 bases; unmatched bases: 11. The CDR3 loop spans 16 amino acids. CDR3 in amino acids: CASSPILSGGYYEQYF. For the CDR3, the DNA is TGTGCCAGCAGCCCCATCTTAAGCGGGGGATACTACGAGCAGTACTTC.

This clonotype was seen repeatedly, ten times or more. The chain combines TRBV10-3 with TRBJ2-5; D call uncertain. The CDR3 runs 13 residues. Trimming pared 5 bases from V and 5 bases from J, leaving 12 bases between. Germline V gives CDR1 ENHRY, CDR2 SYGVKD. In DNA, the CDR3 is TGTGCCATCAGTCCCACAGAGTACGAGACCCAGTACTTC. The encoded protein is CAISPTEYETQYF.

The V call is TRBV28, the J call TRBJ2-4; 7 bases align to TRBD1. The DNA end is a closer match to TRBJ2-7, so the J assignment may be wrong. CDR3 length equals 14 residues. Germline CDR1 MDHEN, CDR2 SYDVKM. The CDR3 sequence is CASSLRTGPNEQYF. For the CDR3, the DNA is TGTGCCAGCAGTCTCCGGACAGGTCCCAACGAGCAGTACTTC.

The chain combines TRBV3-1 with TRBJ1-6, with D hard to call. Looked up from germline, CDR1 is LGHDT and CDR2 is YNNKEL (reference sequence). There are 13 residues in the CDR3. V lost 0 bases to trimming and J lost 17 bases, with 14 bases between them. CDR3 sequence reads: CASSQEVTGNIHF. Written as DNA, the CDR3 is TGTGCCAGCAGCCAAGAGGTTACGGGGAACATCCACTTT.

The chain uses TRBV2 and TRBJ2-7; 7 bases map to TRBD1. V lost 6 bases and J lost 6; bases outside the gene matches: 8. The germline gives CDR1 SNHLY, CDR2 FYNNEI. The CDR3 is 13 residues long. This CDR3 reads CASRYRGRSEQYF. As DNA, the CDR3 is TGTGCCAGCAGGTACAGGGGAAGAAGCGAGCAGTACTTC.

J is TRBJ2-3 and V is TRBV7-2; 9 bases agree with TRBD2. Trimming took 5 bases from V and 4 from J; bases not matched to a gene: 10. Germline lookup yields CDR1 SGHTA and CDR2 FQGNSA. The CDR3 has 16 amino acids. The CDR3 protein is CASSLGAGGYSDTQYF. CDR3 sequence (DNA): TGTGCCAGCAGCCTCGGGGCGGGGGGGTACTCAGATACGCAGTATTTT.

The gene calls are TRBV10-3 and TRBJ2-5, with D perhaps matching TRBD2 (6 bases). This CDR3 has 13 amino acids. In germline, CDR1 is ENHRY, CDR2 SYGVKD. Between the trimmed V and J ends, which lost 5 bases and 1 base, there was a span of 8 bases. CDR3 DNA: TGTGCCATCAGTCGGGAGTTCCAAGAGACCCAGTACTTC. As protein: CAISREFQETQYF.

The chain couples TRBV28 to TRBJ2-1, with a possible D match to TRBD2 (6 bases). This CDR3 has 11 amino acids. Looked up from germline, CDR1 is MDHEN and CDR2 is SYDVKM. V was pared by 11 bases and J by 12 bases, with 17 bases between. CDR3 in DNA: TGTGCCTCCGGGAGACTCTTAGGGCAGTTCTTC. Protein product: CASGRLLGQFF.

About this clonotype itself: This may come from a read error, since a much larger clone is one base off. The chain has TRBV29-1 and TRBJ2-1, with 8 bases that match TRBD2. The CDR3 has 13 amino acids. Per germline, CDR1 SQVTM and CDR2 ANQGSEA. The V and J ends lost 4 bases and 10 bases, in that order; junction bases with no gene match: 9. Here the CDR3 DNA reads TGCAGCGTTGGCCGAGCGGGAGTAGGCGAGCAGTTCTTC. Protein sequence: CSVGRAGVGEQFF.

Written as DNA, the CDR3 is TGTGCCAGCAGTACCGGGACAAAGAACTCTGGGGCCAACGTCCTGACTTTC. It is translated as CASSTGTKNSGANVLTF. This chain connects TRBV12-3 or TRBV12-4 to TRBJ2-6; tentatively, D is TRBD1 (6 bases). V lost 5 bases, J lost 0 bases, and 14 bases lay in between. CDR3 size: 17 residues.

The CDR3, as DNA: TGTGCCAGCAGGGCGGGGATTGGGGATACGCAGTATTTT. Translating gives CASRAGIGDTQYF. The chain is built from TRBV3-1 and TRBJ2-3; TRBD2 is a possible D gene (6 bases). Trimming pared 6 bases from V and 6 bases from J, leaving 13 bases between. Germline lookup yields CDR1 LGHDT and CDR2 YNNKEL (reference sequence). The CDR3 contains 13 residues.

CDR3 sequence: CASSLAPDSYEQYF. The CDR3 coding sequence is TGTGCCAGCAGCTTAGCGCCGGACTCCTACGAGCAGTACTTC. This chain connects TRBV7-2 to TRBJ2-7; D call uncertain. V was clipped by 0 bases and J by 0 bases, with 6 bases between them. The CDR3 runs 14 residues. Germline lookup yields CDR1 SGHTA and CDR2 FQGNSA.

The chain has TRBV7-9 and TRBJ1-1; 7 bases match TRBD1. In germline, CDR1 is SEHNR, CDR2 FQNEAQ (reference sequence). V dropped 5 bases and J dropped 3; count of bases not matched to a gene: 3. The CDR3 length is 13 residues. The CDR3 region has the DNA TGTGCCAGCAGCGCTCAGGGGGACACTGAAGCTTTCTTT. Translation: CASSAQGDTEAFF.

The chain is built from TRBV20-1 and TRBJ1-2; 10 bases are shared with TRBD1. The CDR3 contains 15 residues. With 2 bases clipped from V and 4 bases from J, the junction kept 7 bases outside the gene matches. Per the germline V gene, CDR1 is DFQATT and CDR2 is SNEGSKA (reference sequence). DNA for the CDR3: TGCAGTGCTAGACGAACCCGGGACAGGGGCTATGGCTACACCTTC. Residues: CSARRTRDRGYGYTF.

The rearrangement uses TRBV18 and TRBJ2-1; D is undetermined. The CDR3 extends over 15 amino acids. The V gene's germline CDR1 is KGHSH and CDR2 LQKENI. The ends were cut back, 3 bases at V and 4 bases at J, with 13 bases in the middle. CDR3 sequence: CASSPLRTDYNEQFF. DNA of the CDR3: TGTGCCAGCTCACCTTTGAGGACGGATTACAATGAGCAGTTCTTC.